This T cell receptor beta chain originates from a study of blood T cells in healthy people across ages. V lost 7 bases and J 0 bases, leaving 10 bases between the germline ends. Looked up from germline, CDR1 is SQVTM and CDR2 is ANQGSEA. The CDR3 is made up of 13 amino acids. Sample-barcoded 5' priming and a J-beta primer mix drove a second PCR of roughly 6 to 12 cycles. From the 5' RACE reads, TCRdb called clonotypes with MiXCR, one entry per CDR3 protein. The repertoire has about 640,000 distinct CDR3 sequences, around three fifths of them found once; the top ten carry around 37%. This sequence was found in a man aged 55 to 70 in good health. Input material: blood. The chain links TRBV29-1 to TRBJ2-4; D is unresolved. CDR3 protein: CSARNLAKNIQYF. The CDR3 DNA reads TGCAGCGCCCGTAATTTAGCCAAAAACATTCAGTACTTC.